The sequence of this T cell receptor (beta chain) was determined in a study of untreated major depressive disorder. Study-wide findings and caveats: Findings may not generalize because the study sample was small.

This clone was detected once. Its antigen is unidentified. Looked up from germline, CDR1 is SGHNT and CDR2 is YYREEE (reference sequence). Germline trimming cut 3 bases from V and 5 bases from J; bases unmatched to any gene: 0. There are 14 residues in the CDR3. Generated by immunoSEQ multiplex PCR, the TCRdb table keeps only in-frame clones and is missing some. The sample lists 20,000 to 25,000 clones; about 87% were seen once. The source material was CD4+ T cells from PBMCs. J is TRBJ1-6 and V is TRBV5-4; 9 bases map to TRBD1. The source is a woman aged 25 to 39 in good health. For the CDR3, the DNA is TGTGCCAGCAGCTGGGACAGGGATAATTCACCCCTCCACTTT. Amino acids: CASSWDRDNSPLHF.